Listed below are T cell receptor beta chains from one sample, sequenced in a study of blood T cell repertoires in COVID-19. The table came from immunoSEQ multiplex PCR; TCRdb's copy has only in-frame clones and leaves some out. Among about 220,000 clones listed, around 80% were seen once. Material: peripheral blood. These receptors originate from a human donor in a cohort sampled during active COVID-19. The CDR3 runs from the conserved cysteine through the conserved F or W. D genes are given only for firm matches. Rows may omit the clone size; those that give it use once, few, many or a size class.

TRBV2,TRBJ1-3,-,-,TGTGCCAGCAGGTTACAGGGAACCTCTGGAAACACCATATATTTT,CASRLQGTSGNTIYF
TRBV6-1,TRBJ2-1,-,TRBD2,TGTGCCAGCAGTGAAGGGACTAGCGGTAGGCGGCAGTTCTTC,CASSEGTSGRRQFF
TRBV4-3,TRBJ2-7,-,-,TGCGCCAGCAGCCAAGACATTTCATCTAGGCGGTACGCCTACGAGCAGTACTTC,CASSQDISSRRYAYEQYF
TRBV3-1/TRBV3-2,TRBJ2-1,-,TRBD2,TGTGCCAGCAGCCAAATAGCGCCTAGCGGGACCCCCTACTGCTCCTACAATGAGCAGTTCTTC,CASSQIAPSGTPYCSYNEQFF
TRBV19,TRBJ2-7,once,TRBD1,TGTGCCAGTAGTATAGCCGGGACAGGTTCCTACGAGCAGTACTTC,CASSIAGTGSYEQYF
TRBV12-1,TRBJ2-7,-,-,TGTGCCAGCAGCGCCCCGCCGGGAAACTACGAGCAGTACTTC,CASSAPPGNYEQYF
TRBV29-1,TRBJ1-1,-,TRBD1,TGCAGCGTTGAAGGACAGGGAAGGAAGACTGAAGCTTTCTTT,CSVEGQGRKTEAFF
TRBV12-3/TRBV12-4,TRBJ1-1,-,-,TGTGCCAGCACCAACGTGGCCACTGAAGCTTTCTTT,CASTNVATEAFF
TRBV7-9,TRBJ1-4,-,-,TGTGCCAGCAGCTTATTGGGCGCGGGAGGGCATAATGAAAAACTGTTTTTT,CASSLLGAGGHNEKLFF
TRBV9,TRBJ2-2,-,-,TGTGCCAGCAGCGTAGGAGTAACCGGGGAGCTGTTTTTT,CASSVGVTGELFF
TRBV11-1,TRBJ1-5,-,-,TGTGCCAGCAGCCTAGGACAGCGTCAGCCCCAGCATTTT,CASSLGQRQPQHF
TRBV18,TRBJ1-1,-,TRBD1,TGTGCCAGCTCACTGCAGGGGGCCCCGAATAAGGGCGCTGAAGCTTTCTTT,CASSLQGAPNKGAEAFF
TRBV19,TRBJ1-5,once,-,TGTGCCACCGCGAGGGAAGGTGGCAATCAGCCCCAGCATTTT,CATAREGGNQPQHF
TRBV24-1,TRBJ2-1,-,TRBD2,TGTGCCACCAGTCCCAAACTAGCGCAATACAATGAGCAGTTCTTC,CATSPKLAQYNEQFF
TRBV4-3,TRBJ2-7,-,-,TGCGCCAGTAGCCCGGGACCGCGGGGTTTGGGCGAGCAGTACTTC,CASSPGPRGLGEQYF
TRBV9,TRBJ2-3,-,-,TGTGCCAGCAGCGTAGGTGGAACAGGTTTGGCAAGCACAGATACGCAGTATTTT,CASSVGGTGLASTDTQYF
TRBV5-1,TRBJ1-1,once,-,TGCGCCAGCAGCGTGGGGGCGAAGAACACTGAAGCTTTCTTT,CASSVGAKNTEAFF
TRBV4-2,TRBJ1-1,-,-,TGTGCCAGCAGCCAAGAGATGACTAACACTGAAGCTTTCTTT,CASSQEMTNTEAFF
TRBV18,TRBJ2-5,-,-,TGTGCCAGCTCACCAAAACGACAGGACCCTCACCAGTACTTC,CASSPKRQDPHQYF
TRBV7-9,TRBJ2-7,few,TRBD2,TGTGCCAGCAGCCTTGAAGCGGGAGGCTACGAGCAGTACTTC,CASSLEAGGYEQYF
TRBV5-1,TRBJ2-7,-,-,TGCGCCAGCAGCTTGGTTGGCGGGGCCTCCTACGAGCAGTACTTC,CASSLVGGASYEQYF
TRBV28,TRBJ1-1,-,TRBD1,TGTGCCAGCAGTCCCGGTAGGGGGCGGACTGAAGCTTTCTTT,CASSPGRGRTEAFF
TRBV28,TRBJ2-7,-,TRBD2,TGTGCCAGCAGTCATTCTCTAGCGGGAGGCGCCTACGAGCAGTACTTC,CASSHSLAGGAYEQYF
TRBV7-3,TRBJ2-1,-,-,TGTGCCAGCAGCCCAGCGCCCCCCAATGAGCAGTTCTTC,CASSPAPPNEQFF
TRBV5-4,TRBJ2-1,-,-,TGTGCCAGCAGCTCCCAACTAGCCCCCAAACGGGGTGAGCAGTTCTTC,CASSSQLAPKRGEQFF
TRBV6-1,TRBJ2-7,-,-,TGTGCCAGCAGTGAATTAGGCGGGAAGGCCTACGAGCAGTACTTC,CASSELGGKAYEQYF
TRBV6-5,TRBJ2-4,-,-,TGTGCCAGCAGCCCCAGCGTCGGCATTCAGTACTTC,CASSPSVGIQYF
TRBV7-6,TRBJ2-1,-,TRBD2,TGTGCCAGCAGCTTAGGAGGGGGCTCCGGACTAGCGGATGAGCAGTTCTTC,CASSLGGGSGLADEQFF
TRBV10-3,TRBJ2-1,-,TRBD2,TGTGCCATCAGTGAGACAAGCGGGAGGACCTACAATGAGCAGTTCTTC,CAISETSGRTYNEQFF
TRBV11-2,TRBJ2-2,-,TRBD1,TGTGCCAGCAGGGGCCGAGGACAGGGGCCCACCGGGGAGCTGTTTTTT,CASRGRGQGPTGELFF
TRBV28,TRBJ2-7,-,TRBD1,TGTGCCAGCAGAGAACCCGGGACAGGGTATAACGAGCAGTACTTC,CASREPGTGYNEQYF
TRBV3-1/TRBV3-2,TRBJ2-7,-,-,TGTGCCAGCAGCCAAGATCGGGACTTCGAGCAGTACTTC,CASSQDRDFEQYF
TRBV5-8,TRBJ2-5,-,TRBD2,TGTGCCAGCAGCCATCTGACTAGCGGGAGTGAGACCCAGTACTTC,CASSHLTSGSETQYF
TRBV5-1,TRBJ1-6,-,TRBD1,TGCGCCAGCAGACAGGGACAGGGGTTGTCACCCCTCCACTTT,CASRQGQGLSPLHF
TRBV28,TRBJ1-5,-,TRBD1,TGTGCCAGCAGTTCGACGACAGGGATGGGCAATCAGCCCCAGCATTTT,CASSSTTGMGNQPQHF
TRBV12-5,TRBJ1-5,-,-,TGTGCTAGTGGCCGAGATCAGCCCCAGCATTTT,CASGRDQPQHF
TRBV19,TRBJ2-3,-,TRBD2,TGTGCCAGTAGTCCTAGCGGGAGTTCCACAGATACGCAGTATTTT,CASSPSGSSTDTQYF
TRBV7-2,TRBJ1-1,-,-,TGTGCCAGCACCTTGACAGTGAACACTGAAGCTTTCTTT,CASTLTVNTEAFF
TRBV2,TRBJ2-2,-,TRBD2,TGTGCCAGCAGTGGTACGGGGGGGTCGGCCGGGGAGCTGTTTTTT,CASSGTGGSAGELFF
TRBV5-5,TRBJ2-7,once,TRBD2,TGTGCCAGCAGCTTGGCCAGCGGGAGGATAGCGGGCGAGCAGTACTTC,CASSLASGRIAGEQYF
TRBV7-2,TRBJ2-2,-,TRBD2,TGTGCCAGCAGCCAGGGACTAGAGGCCGGGGAGCTGTTTTTT,CASSQGLEAGELFF
TRBV18,TRBJ2-1,-,-,TGTGCCAGCTCACCAGAACAGTACAATGAGCAGTTCTTC,CASSPEQYNEQFF
TRBV11-1,TRBJ1-1,-,-,TGTGCCAGCAGCTTAGCGGGGCGTACTGAAGCTTTCTTT,CASSLAGRTEAFF
TRBV15,TRBJ2-1,-,-,TGTGCCACCAGCAGAGTGTCGATGGAGGGGCAGTTCTTC,CATSRVSMEGQFF
TRBV7-2,TRBJ2-7,-,TRBD2,TGTGCCAGCAGCTTCCCCGGGACTACCTACGAGCAGTACTTC,CASSFPGTTYEQYF
TRBV30,TRBJ1-6,-,-,TGTGCCTGGACTCAAAGCCAGGGTCTGAATTCACCCCTCCACTTT,CAWTQSQGLNSPLHF
TRBV6-5,TRBJ1-1,-,-,TGTGCCAGCAGCTTCCGGACCGGGGACACTGAAGCTTTCTTT,CASSFRTGDTEAFF
TRBV6-5,TRBJ1-1,once,TRBD1,TGTGCCAGCAGATACAGGGGACAGGGGACTGAAGCTTTCTTT,CASRYRGQGTEAFF